This TCR beta chain was identified in a study of cytomegalovirus exposure and HLA in healthy donors. The donors (healthy individuals) were bone marrow donors. From germline, CDR1 is SGHNT and CDR2 YYREEE (reference sequence). The CDR3 is 15 residues long. V lost 4 bases and J 11 bases, leaving 23 bases between the germline ends. In regard to this clone: The antigen remains undetermined.

PCR involved 60 Vbeta and 13 Jbeta primers. Sequenced by immunoSEQ multiplex PCR; TCRdb stores in-frame clones only, minus some. Here the sample spans about 160,000 clones, around 80% being singletons. Study results and limitations: In a later analysis, V- and J-gene trimming of beta chains associated with a DCLRE1C missense variant, replicated independently. As a later analysis showed, several of the most significant clusters appeared to be linked to common viral pathogens. Productive rates of about 87% or about 30% were seen for most TCR beta V segments in an earlier analysis.

The chain has TRBV5-4 and TRBJ2-3, with D perhaps matching TRBD2 (5 bases). The sequenced sample was PBMCs. This receptor was obtained from a man aged 35 to 55 in good health and CMV-seronegative. CDR3 bases: TGTGCCAGCAGCCCCACCCCCGGGAACCTCTTAGGGCAGTATTTT. Translating it yields CASSPTPGNLLGQYF.